This T cell receptor (beta chain) was captured in a study of beta chain features in type 1 diabetes. There are a few counts of this clone. The CDR3 runs to 13 residues. The germline gives CDR1 SQVTM, CDR2 ANQGSEA. With 0 bases removed from V and 9 bases from J, the gap between germline ends came to 12 bases. The sequenced template was cDNA made from the entire isolated RNA. Sequencing was performed with immunoSEQ multiplex PCR; in TCRdb, only in-frame clones are kept and a portion is missing. Of around 140,000 clones in the sample, 8.5% to 12% are singletons; the top ten hold approximately 1.3%. The receptor was derived from a man between 18 and 35 years old in good health. The sequenced material came from naive CD4+ T cells from blood. The gene calls are TRBV29-1 and TRBJ2-1, with D unclear. DNA for the CDR3: TGCAGCGTTGAAGATAGGCGGTACGGTGAGCAGTTCTTC. The encoded protein is CSVEDRRYGEQFF.